This TCR beta chain appears in the sequencing data of a study of shared clonotypes between healthy human individuals. CDR1 and CDR2 from the germline V gene are SNHLY and FYNNEI. The CDR3 consists of 14 residues. Trimming cost V 8 bases and J 5 bases; bases outside gene matches: 10. Clones were sequenced by immunoSEQ multiplex PCR, and TCRdb holds only the in-frame ones, with some missing. The data hold some 2,100,000 clones, with almost 96% observed a single time. This receptor was identified in a man in his late teens or twenties in good health. This chain joins TRBV2 and TRBJ2-5, with 8 bases lining up with TRBD2. Sequencing was carried out using naive CD4+ T cells sorted from blood. As for subset: CD45RA+ positively selected. The CDR3 sequence: CASRYGAGGETQYF. The CDR3 DNA reads as TGTGCCAGCCGGTACGGCGCGGGGGGCGAGACCCAGTACTTC.